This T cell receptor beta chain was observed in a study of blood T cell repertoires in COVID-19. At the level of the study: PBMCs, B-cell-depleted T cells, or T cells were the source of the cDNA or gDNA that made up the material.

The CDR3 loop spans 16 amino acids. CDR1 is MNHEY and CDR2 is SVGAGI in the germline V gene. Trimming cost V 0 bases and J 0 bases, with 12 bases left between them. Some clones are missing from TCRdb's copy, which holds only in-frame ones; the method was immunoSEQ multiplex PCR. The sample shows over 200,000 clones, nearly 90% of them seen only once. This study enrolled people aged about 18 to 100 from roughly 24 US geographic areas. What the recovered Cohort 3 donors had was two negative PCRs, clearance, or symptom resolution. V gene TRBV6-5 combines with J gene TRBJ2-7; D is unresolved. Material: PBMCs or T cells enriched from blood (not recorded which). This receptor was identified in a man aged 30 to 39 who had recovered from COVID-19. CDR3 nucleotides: TGTGCCAGCAGTTACTCGTCACAGTTGAGCTCCTACGAGCAGTACTTC. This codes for CASSYSSQLSSYEQYF.